This passage covers 25 T cell receptor beta chains from one sample sequenced in a study of control samples from healthy donors and cancer patients. Clones were read by immunoSEQ multiplex PCR, and TCRdb kept only the in-frame ones, dropping some. The sample contains just over 50,000 clones, around nine tenths of which appear only once. The material sequenced was PBMCs. Receptors were obtained from a man aged 45-65 years with head and neck cancer.

The table lists this clone with a few counts. This chain connects TRBV28 to TRBJ1-4; D is unclear. V gave up 4 bases and J gave up 7 bases, with 10 bases separating them. This CDR3 has 13 amino acids. Germline V CDR1 and CDR2: MDHEN, SYDVKM. As DNA, the CDR3 is TGTGCCAGCAGTTCCTCTCGACCTGAAAAACTGTTTTTT. Residues: CASSSSRPEKLFF.

The chain carries TRBV7-9 and TRBJ2-3, with 8 bases aligning to TRBD1. The CDR3 has 15 amino acids. Germline V gives CDR1 SEHNR, CDR2 FQNEAQ (reference sequence). V lost 1 base and J lost 5; bases outside the gene matches: 5. DNA for the CDR3: TGTGCCAGCAGCTTAGTTCAGGGGGCAGGAGATACGCAGTATTTT. Encoded protein: CASSLVQGAGDTQYF.

The V gene is TRBV5-1, the J gene TRBJ1-3, with D unresolved. CDR3 length: 17 residues. With 2 bases removed from V and 0 bases from J, the gap between germline ends came to 15 bases. Looked up from germline, CDR1 is SGHRS and CDR2 is YFSETQ. Here the CDR3 reads CASSLVGAPTSGNTIYF. In nucleotides, the CDR3 is TGCGCCAGCAGCTTAGTAGGAGCCCCGACCTCTGGAAACACCATATATTTT. Complete variable domain (other parts from reference TRBV5-1 and TRBJ1-3): KAGVTQTPRYLIKTRGQQVTLSCSPISGHRSVSWYQQTPGQGLQFLFEYFSETQRNKGNFPGRFSGRQFSNSRSEMNVSTLELGDSALYLCASSLVGAPTSGNTIYFGEGSWLTVV.

V and J are TRBV4-1 and TRBJ1-4; possibly TRBD1 for D (5 bases). The CDR3 has 14 residues. Germline CDR1 MGHRA, CDR2 YSYEKL. V was cut by 1 base and J by 13 bases, with 16 bases left in between. The DNA for the CDR3 is TGCGCCAGCAGCCAAGGGGGGGAGGGAGAGAGACTGTTTTTT. This codes for CASSQGGEGERLFF.

In its sample, this clone was seen a few times. V and J are TRBV6-1 and TRBJ2-7; 13 bases are shared with TRBD2. Looked up from germline, CDR1 is MNHNS and CDR2 is SASEGT. This CDR3 has 16 residues. V shed 4 bases, J shed 0 bases, and the junction held 3 bases outside the gene matches. DNA of the CDR3: TGTGCCAGCAGTGGACTAGCGGGAGGACGCTCCTACGAGCAGTACTTC. Amino acid sequence: CASSGLAGGRSYEQYF.

V is TRBV6-2 or TRBV6-3 and J is TRBJ2-7, with 11 bases that match TRBD1. There are 15 residues in the CDR3. CDR1 is MNHEY and CDR2 is SVGEGT in the germline V gene. With 6 bases clipped from V and 2 bases from J, the junction kept 6 bases outside the gene matches. CDR3 residues: CASSKPGQGAYEQYF. The CDR3 coding sequence is TGTGCCAGCAGCAAACCGGGACAGGGGGCCTACGAGCAGTACTTC.

This clone was recorded once. The chain recombines TRBV3-1 (or the pseudogene TRBV3-2) with TRBJ2-7, with D possibly being TRBD1 (7 bases). V lost 0 bases, J lost 6 bases, and 21 bases lay in between. The CDR3 covers 17 residues. Germline V gene data show CDR1 as LGHDT and CDR2 as YNNKEL (reference sequence). The chain's CDR3 is CASSQDSQGGYLGEQYF. For the CDR3, the DNA is TGTGCCAGCAGCCAAGATAGTCAGGGGGGCTACCTGGGCGAGCAGTACTTC.

The V call is TRBV29-1, the J call TRBJ2-5; tentatively, D is TRBD1 (6 bases). The CDR3 sequence is 12 residues long. CDR1 is SQVTM, CDR2 ANQGSEA, per germline. The V end lost 4 bases, the J end lost 5 bases, and 11 bases lay between the germline ends. In DNA, the CDR3 is TGCAGCGTTGGGGCAGGGGCGGAGACCCAGTACTTC. Encoded protein: CSVGAGAETQYF.

The chain uses TRBV9 and TRBJ2-7; TRBD2 might be the D (5 bases). This CDR3 is built from 14 residues. V was shortened by 0 bases and J by 0 bases, with 7 bases between the two germline ends. CDR1 and CDR2 from the germline V gene are SGDLS and YYNGEE. CDR3 bases: TGTGCCAGCAGCGTAGCAGCGGACTCCTACGAGCAGTACTTC. Protein product: CASSVAADSYEQYF.

This rearrangement joins TRBV7-2 to TRBJ2-7; perhaps TRBD2 as D (5 bases). The V gene lost 5 bases and the J gene lost 2 bases, with 16 bases spanning the gap. This CDR3 has 15 residues. Germline-derived CDR1 and CDR2 are SGHTA and FQGNSA. CDR3 protein: CASSPIVSGTYEQYF. The CDR3 nucleotides are TGTGCCAGCAGCCCTATCGTTTCGGGGACCTACGAGCAGTACTTC.

This rearrangement joins TRBV19 to TRBJ1-4, with a possible D match to TRBD1 (5 bases). Trimming took 3 bases from V and 8 from J, leaving 10 bases between them. In germline, CDR1 is LNHDA, CDR2 SQIVND (reference sequence). This CDR3 has 13 residues. CDR3 bases: TGTGCCAGTAGTATTAGAGGGGAAGAAAAACTGTTTTTT. Translation gives CASSIRGEEKLFF. Full variable domain (missing parts from reference TRBV19 and TRBJ1-4): DGGITQSPKYLFRKEGQNVTLSCEQNLNHDAMYWYRQDPGQGLRLIYYSQIVNDFQKGDIAEGYSVSREKKESFPLTVTSAQKNPTAFYLCASSIRGEEKLFFGSGTQLSVL.

The chain combines TRBV28 with TRBJ2-5; 9 nucleotides line up with TRBD2. CDR1 is MDHEN, CDR2 SYDVKM, per germline. The CDR3 is 13 amino acids. After removal of 10 bases from V and 7 bases from J, the junction contained 10 bases not matched to a gene. The CDR3 DNA reads as TGTGCCATCTATCCCAGCGGGGGGCCGACCCAGTACTTC. The encoded protein is CAIYPSGGPTQYF.

The genes are TRBV20-1 and TRBJ1-4; 7 bases align to TRBD1. CDR3 length: 11 amino acids. V dropped 0 bases and J dropped 12; count of bases not matched to a gene: 1. CDR1 DFQATT and CDR2 SNEGSKA come from the germline V gene (reference sequence). The CDR3 loop reads CSARDDRELFF. CDR3 bases: TGCAGTGCTAGAGATGACAGGGAACTGTTTTTT.

V gene TRBV30 combines with J gene TRBJ1-2; D call uncertain. Trimming took 1 base from V and 6 from J, leaving 15 bases between them. CDR3 length: 14 residues. Germline CDR1 reads GTSNPN; CDR2 reads SVGIG (reference sequence). The CDR3: CAWSGGTVAHGYTF. CDR3 bases: TGTGCCTGGAGTGGGGGAACAGTCGCCCATGGCTACACCTTC.

The chain couples TRBV5-5 to TRBJ2-7; possibly TRBD1 for D (5 bases). V was pared by 0 bases and J by 0 bases, with 10 bases between. The CDR3 sequence is 15 residues long. Germline V gene sequence: CDR1 SGHKS, CDR2 YYEKEE (reference sequence). The CDR3 DNA reads as TGTGCCAGCAGCTTGGGACAGTCCCTCTCCTACGAGCAGTACTTC. Protein sequence: CASSLGQSLSYEQYF.

The chain is built from TRBV28 and TRBJ1-1; no firm D call. V was shortened by 3 bases and J by 0 bases, with 2 bases between the two germline ends. CDR3 size: 12 residues. Germline V gives CDR1 MDHEN, CDR2 SYDVKM. The CDR3 region has the DNA TGTGCCAGCAGTTTGGTGAACACTGAAGCTTTCTTT. It encodes CASSLVNTEAFF.

J is TRBJ2-3 and V is TRBV7-9; D might be TRBD1 (6 bases). Germline V gene lookup returns CDR1 SEHNR and CDR2 FQNEAQ (reference sequence). V lost 5 bases to trimming and J lost 7 bases, with 13 bases between them. The CDR3 contains 13 residues. The CDR3 loop is CASSTGQFHTQYF. CDR3 nucleotides: TGTGCCAGCAGCACCGGACAGTTTCATACGCAGTATTTT.

CDR3 DNA: TGCAGCGTTGAGCAATTAGACAGGGGATACACTGAAGCTTTCTTT. It specifies CSVEQLDRGYTEAFF. The chain joins TRBV29-1 to TRBJ1-1, with 8 bases that match TRBD1. CDR1 and CDR2 from the germline V gene are SQVTM and ANQGSEA. The CDR3 is made up of 15 amino acids. V gave up 3 bases and J gave up 3 bases; unmatched junction bases: 9.

The rearrangement joins TRBV6-5 to TRBJ2-7, with D possibly matching TRBD2 (7 bases). Per the germline V gene, CDR1 is MNHEY and CDR2 is SVGAGI. The germline V and J ends were trimmed by 2 bases and 5 bases, with 13 bases remaining between them. This CDR3 is 14 amino acids long. CDR3 coding DNA: TGTGCCAGCAGTTACGGAGGGGGGGCCAACGAGCAGTACTTC. It specifies CASSYGGGANEQYF.

This chain connects TRBV13 to TRBJ2-7; 13 nucleotides agree with TRBD2. The V segment lost 5 bases and the J segment 2 bases; nucleotides outside the gene matches: 6. Germline V gives CDR1 PRHDT, CDR2 FYEKMQ (reference sequence). CDR3 length: 16 amino acids. The CDR3 DNA sequence: TGTGCCAGCAGCCAAGAACTAGCGGGGGGGCCCTACGAGCAGTACTTC. Its protein is CASSQELAGGPYEQYF.

This clone was counted between two and nine times. V and J are TRBV7-2 and TRBJ1-6; the match to TRBD1 covers 7 bases. Germline assignment: CDR1 SGHTA and CDR2 FQGNSA. Trimming took 8 bases from V and 4 from J; bases not matched to a gene: 2. This CDR3 comprises 13 residues. Written as DNA, the CDR3 is TGTGCCAGCGGACAGGTTTATAATTCACCCCTCCACTTT. It codes for CASGQVYNSPLHF. Full variable domain (rest looked up from reference TRBV7-2 and TRBJ1-6): GAGVSQSPSNKVTEKGKDVELRCDPISGHTALYWYRQSLGQGLEFLIYFQGNSAPDKSGLPSDRFSAERTGGSVSTLTIQRTQQEDSAVYLCASGQVYNSPLHFGNGTRLTVT.

J is TRBJ1-4 and V is TRBV5-1, with D perhaps TRBD1 (5 bases). The CDR3 sequence is 14 residues long. The ends were cut back, 2 bases at V and 2 bases at J, with 7 bases in the middle. The germline gives CDR1 SGHRS, CDR2 YFSETQ. DNA for the CDR3: TGCGCCAGCAGCTTTGGGGCGACTAATGAAAAACTGTTTTTT. This gives the protein CASSFGATNEKLFF.

The rearrangement uses TRBV5-1 and TRBJ2-3; D unclear. Trimming left V 0 bases short and J 2 bases short, with 13 bases between. The CDR3 has 16 residues. Looked up from germline, CDR1 is SGHRS and CDR2 is YFSETQ. As DNA, the CDR3 is TGCGCCAGCAGCTTGGTGGTAGAACGAAACACAGATACGCAGTATTTT. Protein: CASSLVVERNTDTQYF. The whole variable domain, remainder taken from reference TRBV5-1 and TRBJ2-3, is KAGVTQTPRYLIKTRGQQVTLSCSPISGHRSVSWYQQTPGQGLQFLFEYFSETQRNKGNFPGRFSGRQFSNSRSEMNVSTLELGDSALYLCASSLVVERNTDTQYFGPGTRLTVL.

The chain has TRBV7-9 and TRBJ1-3, with 9 bases fitting TRBD1. The CDR3 extends over 16 amino acids. Germline V gene lookup returns CDR1 SEHNR and CDR2 FQNEAQ (reference sequence). J gave up 2 bases and V 5 bases, and 7 bases lay outside the gene matches. CDR3 DNA: TGTGCCAGCAGCGGGGCGGACAGGGGCACTGGAAACACCATATATTTT. Its translation: CASSGADRGTGNTIYF.

The rearrangement uses TRBV9 and TRBJ2-3; D call uncertain. Germline V gene sequence: CDR1 SGDLS, CDR2 YYNGEE. V was pared by 0 bases and J by 2 bases, with 10 bases between. The CDR3 totals 15 residues. The CDR3 loop is CASSVGQAITDTQYF. As DNA, the CDR3 is TGTGCCAGCAGCGTAGGTCAGGCAATCACAGATACGCAGTATTTT. Variable domain in full (rest from reference TRBV9 and TRBJ2-3): DSGVTQTPKHLITATGQRVTLRCSPRSGDLSVYWYQQSLDQGLQFLIQYYNGEERAKGNILERFSAQQFPDLHSELNLSSLELGDSALYFCASSVGQAITDTQYFGPGTRLTVL.